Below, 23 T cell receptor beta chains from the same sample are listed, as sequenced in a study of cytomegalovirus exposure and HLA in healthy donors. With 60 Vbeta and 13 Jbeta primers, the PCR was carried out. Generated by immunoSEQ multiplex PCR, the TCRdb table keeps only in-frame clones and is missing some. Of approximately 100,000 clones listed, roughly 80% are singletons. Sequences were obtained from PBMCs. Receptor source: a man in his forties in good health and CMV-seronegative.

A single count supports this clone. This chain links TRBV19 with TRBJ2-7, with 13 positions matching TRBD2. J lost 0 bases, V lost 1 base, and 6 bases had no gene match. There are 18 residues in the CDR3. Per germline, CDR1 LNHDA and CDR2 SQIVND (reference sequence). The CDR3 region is CASSIGLAGGTSSYEQYF. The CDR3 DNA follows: TGTGCCAGTAGTATAGGACTAGCGGGGGGCACGAGCTCCTACGAGCAGTACTTC.

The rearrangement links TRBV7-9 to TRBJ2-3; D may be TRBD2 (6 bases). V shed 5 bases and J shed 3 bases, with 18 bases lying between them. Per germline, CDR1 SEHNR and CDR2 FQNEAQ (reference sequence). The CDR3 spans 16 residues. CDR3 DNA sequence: TGTGCCAGCAGCCCCCCCCGGGGGTTAATGACAGATACGCAGTATTTT. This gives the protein CASSPPRGLMTDTQYF.

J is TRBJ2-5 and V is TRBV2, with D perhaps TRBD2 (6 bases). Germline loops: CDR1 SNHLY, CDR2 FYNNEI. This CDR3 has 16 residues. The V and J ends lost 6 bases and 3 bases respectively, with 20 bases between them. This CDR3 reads CASSPRGRGAKETQYF. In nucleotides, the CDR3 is TGTGCCAGCAGCCCCCGAGGGCGGGGTGCAAAAGAGACCCAGTACTTC.

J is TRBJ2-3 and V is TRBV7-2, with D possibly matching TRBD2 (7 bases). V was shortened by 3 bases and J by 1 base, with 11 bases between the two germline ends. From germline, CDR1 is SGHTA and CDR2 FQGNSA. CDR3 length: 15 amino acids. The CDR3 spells CASSLTGGGTDTQYF. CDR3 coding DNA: TGTGCCAGCAGCTTGACGGGGGGCGGCACAGATACGCAGTATTTT.

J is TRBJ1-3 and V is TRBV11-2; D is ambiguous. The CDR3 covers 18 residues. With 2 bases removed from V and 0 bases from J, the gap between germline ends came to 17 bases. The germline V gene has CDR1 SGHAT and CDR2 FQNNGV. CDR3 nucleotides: TGTGCCAGCAGCTTAACTCGTGCGACTGTGACCTCTGGAAACACCATATATTTT. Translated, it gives CASSLTRATVTSGNTIYF. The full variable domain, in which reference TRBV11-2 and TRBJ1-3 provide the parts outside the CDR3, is EAGVAQSPRYKIIEKRQSVAFWCNPISGHATLYWYQQILGQGPKLLIQFQNNGVVDDSQLPKDRFSAERLKGVDSTLKIQPAKLEDSAVYLCASSLTRATVTSGNTIYFGEGSWLTVV.

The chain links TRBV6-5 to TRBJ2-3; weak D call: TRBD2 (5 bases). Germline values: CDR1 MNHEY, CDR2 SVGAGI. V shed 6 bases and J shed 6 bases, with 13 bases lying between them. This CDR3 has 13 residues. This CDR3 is CASRLASRDTQYF. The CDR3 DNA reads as TGTGCCAGCAGATTAGCGAGTAGGGATACGCAGTATTTT.

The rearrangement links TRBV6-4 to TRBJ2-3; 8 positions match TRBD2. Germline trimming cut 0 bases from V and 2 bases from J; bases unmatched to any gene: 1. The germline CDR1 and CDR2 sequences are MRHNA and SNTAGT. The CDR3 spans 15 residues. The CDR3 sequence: CASSDSGGATDTQYF. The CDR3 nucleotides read TGTGCCAGCAGTGACTCCGGGGGGGCCACAGATACGCAGTATTTT.

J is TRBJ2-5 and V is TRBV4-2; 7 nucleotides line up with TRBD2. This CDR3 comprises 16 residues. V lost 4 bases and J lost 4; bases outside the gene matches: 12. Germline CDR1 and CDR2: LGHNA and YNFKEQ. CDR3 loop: CASSRQLDGGGETQYF. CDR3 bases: TGTGCCAGCAGCCGCCAACTAGACGGCGGGGGAGAGACCCAGTACTTC.

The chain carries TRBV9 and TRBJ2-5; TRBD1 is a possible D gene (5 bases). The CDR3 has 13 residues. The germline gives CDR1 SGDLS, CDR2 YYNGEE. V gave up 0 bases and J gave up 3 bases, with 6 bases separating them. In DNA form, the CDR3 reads TGTGCCAGCAGCGTAGGCAGGGAAGAGACCCAGTACTTC. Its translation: CASSVGREETQYF.

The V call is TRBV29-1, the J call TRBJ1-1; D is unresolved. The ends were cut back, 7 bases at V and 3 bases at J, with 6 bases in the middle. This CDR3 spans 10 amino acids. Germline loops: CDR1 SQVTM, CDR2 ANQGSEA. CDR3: CSGRDTEAFF. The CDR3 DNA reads TGCAGCGGACGGGACACTGAAGCTTTCTTT.

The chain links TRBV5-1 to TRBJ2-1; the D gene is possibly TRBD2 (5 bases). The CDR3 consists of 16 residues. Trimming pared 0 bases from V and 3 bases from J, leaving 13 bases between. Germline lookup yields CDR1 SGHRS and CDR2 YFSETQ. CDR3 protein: CASSLGLARNYNEQFF. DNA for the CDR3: TGCGCCAGCAGCTTGGGGTTAGCGAGGAACTACAATGAGCAGTTCTTC.

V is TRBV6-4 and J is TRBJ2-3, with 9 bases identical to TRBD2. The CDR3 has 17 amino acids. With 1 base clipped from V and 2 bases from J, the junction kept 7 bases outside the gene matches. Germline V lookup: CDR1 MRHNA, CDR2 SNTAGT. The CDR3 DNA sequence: TGTGCCAGCAGTGACTTCTTCGGCGGGGGGGCCACAGATACGCAGTATTTT. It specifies CASSDFFGGGATDTQYF.

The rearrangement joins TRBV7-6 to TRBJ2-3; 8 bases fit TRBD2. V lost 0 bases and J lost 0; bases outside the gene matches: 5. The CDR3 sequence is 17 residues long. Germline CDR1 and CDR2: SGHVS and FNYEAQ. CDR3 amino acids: CASSLAVAGHSTDTQYF. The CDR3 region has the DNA TGTGCCAGCAGCTTAGCGGTAGCGGGGCATAGCACAGATACGCAGTATTTT. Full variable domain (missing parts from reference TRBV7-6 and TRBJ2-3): GAGVSQSPRYKVTKRGQDVALRCDPISGHVSLYWYRQALGQGPEFLTYFNYEAQQDKSGLPNDRFSAERPEGSISTLTIQRTEQRDSAMYRCASSLAVAGHSTDTQYFGPGTRLTVL.

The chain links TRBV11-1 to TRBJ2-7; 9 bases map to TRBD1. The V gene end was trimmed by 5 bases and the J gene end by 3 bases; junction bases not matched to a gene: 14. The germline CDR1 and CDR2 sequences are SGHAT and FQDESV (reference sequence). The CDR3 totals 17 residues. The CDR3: CASSTPTTGGGSYEQYF. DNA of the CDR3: TGTGCCAGCAGCACCCCAACCACAGGGGGCGGCAGCTACGAGCAGTACTTC.

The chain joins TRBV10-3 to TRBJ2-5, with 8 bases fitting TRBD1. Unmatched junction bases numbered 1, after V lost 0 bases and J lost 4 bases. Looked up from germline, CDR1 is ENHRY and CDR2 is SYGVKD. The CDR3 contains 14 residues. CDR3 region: CAISESTGVETQYF. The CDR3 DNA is TGTGCCATCAGTGAGTCGACAGGGGTAGAGACCCAGTACTTC.

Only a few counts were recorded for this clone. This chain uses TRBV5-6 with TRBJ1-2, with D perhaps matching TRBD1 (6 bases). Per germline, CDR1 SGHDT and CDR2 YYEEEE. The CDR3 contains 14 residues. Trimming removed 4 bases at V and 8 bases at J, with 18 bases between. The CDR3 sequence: CASSTYRVGRGYTF. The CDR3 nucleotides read TGTGCCAGCAGCACCTACAGGGTGGGAAGGGGCTACACCTTC.

The CDR3 reads CASSYRGAGETQYF. CDR3 nucleotide sequence: TGTGCCAGCAGTTACCGGGGGGCCGGCGAGACCCAGTACTTC. J is TRBJ2-5 and V is TRBV6-6; D is perhaps TRBD2 (7 bases). The V and J ends lost 2 bases and 5 bases respectively, with 12 bases between them. This CDR3 contains 14 residues. In germline, CDR1 is MNHNY, CDR2 SVGAGI (reference sequence).

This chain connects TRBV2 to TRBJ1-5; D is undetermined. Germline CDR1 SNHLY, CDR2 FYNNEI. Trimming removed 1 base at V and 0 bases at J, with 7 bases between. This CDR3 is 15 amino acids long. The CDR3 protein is CASSEDSNSNQPQHF. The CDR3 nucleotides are TGTGCCAGCAGTGAAGACAGCAATAGCAATCAGCCCCAGCATTTT.

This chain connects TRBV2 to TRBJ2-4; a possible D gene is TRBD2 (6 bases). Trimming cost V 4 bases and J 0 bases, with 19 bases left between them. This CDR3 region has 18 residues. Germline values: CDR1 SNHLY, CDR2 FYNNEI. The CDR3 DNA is TGTGCCAGCAGTGGACTAGTCGTCTCTGGGGTAGCCAAAAACATTCAGTACTTC. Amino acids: CASSGLVVSGVAKNIQYF.

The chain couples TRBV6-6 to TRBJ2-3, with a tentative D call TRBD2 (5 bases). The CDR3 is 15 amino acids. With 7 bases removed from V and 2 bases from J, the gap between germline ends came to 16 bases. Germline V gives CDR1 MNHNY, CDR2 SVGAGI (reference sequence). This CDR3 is CASTHWRADTDTQYF. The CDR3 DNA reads TGTGCCAGCACCCACTGGCGGGCGGACACAGATACGCAGTATTTT.

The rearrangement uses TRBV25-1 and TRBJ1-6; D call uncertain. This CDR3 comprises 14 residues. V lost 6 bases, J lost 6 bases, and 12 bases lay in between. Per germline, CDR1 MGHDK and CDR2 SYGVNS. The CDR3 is CASSPLGRNSPLHF. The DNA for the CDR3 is TGTGCCAGCAGCCCCCTTGGCCGTAATTCACCCCTCCACTTT.

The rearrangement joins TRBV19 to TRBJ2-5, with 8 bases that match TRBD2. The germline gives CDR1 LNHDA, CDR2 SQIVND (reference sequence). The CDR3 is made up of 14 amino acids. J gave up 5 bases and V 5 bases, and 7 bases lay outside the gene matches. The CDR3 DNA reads TGTGCCAGTAGTCGTAGGACTAGCATGGAGACCCAGTACTTC. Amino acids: CASSRRTSMETQYF.

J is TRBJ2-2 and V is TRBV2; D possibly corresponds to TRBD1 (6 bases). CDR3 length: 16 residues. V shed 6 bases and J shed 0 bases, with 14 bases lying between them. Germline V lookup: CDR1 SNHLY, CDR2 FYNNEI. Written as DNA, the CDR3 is TGTGCCAGCAGCCCGGGACAACTCGCGAACACCGGGGAGCTGTTTTTT. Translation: CASSPGQLANTGELFF.